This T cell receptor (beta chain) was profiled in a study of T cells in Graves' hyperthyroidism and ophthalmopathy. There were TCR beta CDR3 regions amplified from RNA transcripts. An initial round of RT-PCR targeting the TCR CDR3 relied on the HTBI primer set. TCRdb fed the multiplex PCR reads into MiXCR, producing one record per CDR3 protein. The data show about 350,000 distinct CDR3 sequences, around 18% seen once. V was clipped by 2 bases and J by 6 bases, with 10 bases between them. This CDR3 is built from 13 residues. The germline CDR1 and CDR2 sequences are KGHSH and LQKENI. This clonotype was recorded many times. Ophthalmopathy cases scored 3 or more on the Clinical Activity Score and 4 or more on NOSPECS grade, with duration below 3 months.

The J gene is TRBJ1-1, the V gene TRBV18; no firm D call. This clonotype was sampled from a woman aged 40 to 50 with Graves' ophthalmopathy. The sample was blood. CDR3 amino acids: CASSPRREAEAFF. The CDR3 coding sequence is TGTGCCAGCTCACCAAGGCGCGAGGCTGAAGCTTTCTTT.